The sequence of this T cell receptor (beta chain) was determined in a study of shared clonotypes between healthy human individuals. Points from the study as a whole: Around 4.9% of naive CD4 clonotypes were shared across a handful of donors.

Per the original methods: Junction-only immunoSEQ data arrived without quality scores, meaning filtering differed. Profiling relied on immunoSEQ multiplex PCR, and the TCRdb table lists in-frame clones only, not all of them. For V, J and clone size, that table is used; D and trimming come from the DNA. The sample records roughly 1,500,000 clones, 95% to 99% being singletons. Details on this clone: Its target is unknown.

Subsets obtained from CD4+ cells comprised CD45RA+ naive and CD45RA-negative memory cells. V lost 0 bases and J 1 base, leaving 11 bases between the germline ends. CDR3 size: 16 residues. Germline V CDR1 and CDR2: LGHNA, YSLEER. The rearrangement joins TRBV4-3 to TRBJ2-3, with D perhaps TRBD1 (6 bases). The sample taken for sequencing was naive CD4+ T cells sorted from blood. Subset indicated: CD45RA+ positively selected. This clonotype was sampled from a man younger than 45 in good health. CDR3 region: CASSQDVWTGTDTQYF. CDR3 sequence (DNA): TGCGCCAGCAGCCAAGACGTCTGGACAGGCACAGATACGCAGTATTTT.